Sequencing of this T cell receptor (beta chain) was carried out in a study of T cell responses to AZD1222 COVID-19 vaccine. Whole-study context: Combined were second doses at about 4 or about 12 weeks.

Produced via immunoSEQ multiplex PCR; TCRdb's table is partial and in-frame only. The top ten hold under 3% of the sample, which has 100,000 to 120,000 clones, roughly 90% seen once. Study-level findings and limits: At study baseline, merely six AZD1222 recipients were seropositive. Clonal diversity may have been underestimated, and the donors were mostly white British, with more females than males. Spike was spanned by vaccine-associated CD4 TCRs, with dominance at 160-218 and 743-854.

This CDR3 is 13 amino acids long. CDR1 is MNHEY, CDR2 SMNVEV, per germline (reference sequence). V was trimmed by 2 bases and J by 2 bases, leaving 6 bases between them. Turning to this clone: Its antigen is not known.

The rearrangement links TRBV27 to TRBJ1-1; the D gene is possibly TRBD1 (5 bases). Specimen: peripheral blood, collected on day 0 of AZD1222 vaccination. This TCR was recovered from an adult in good health. This chain's CDR3 is CASSLGDNTEAFF. The CDR3 DNA reads as TGTGCCAGCAGTTTAGGGGACAACACTGAAGCTTTCTTT.